This T cell receptor (beta chain) was sequenced during a study of PD-1 blockade in classical Hodgkin lymphoma. General observations from the study: Newly diagnosed patients reportedly had lower baseline TCR diversity than healthy donors. Repertoire differences have undefined causes, possibly disease activity or prior therapy.

Sample time point: newly diagnosed, previously untreated cHL patient sample. Isolation of CD4+ T cells from thawed PBMCs was performed by magnetic negative selection. A comparison was provided by newly diagnosed, untreated classical Hodgkin lymphoma PBMCs. This table comes from immunoSEQ multiplex PCR, and its TCRdb copy is limited to in-frame clones, with some not included. The sample has 30,000 to 40,000 clones; around 89% are singletons. Germline-derived CDR1 and CDR2 are KGHSH and LQKENI. Deletions cut 0 bases from V and 13 bases from J, with 10 bases between. The CDR3 is 13 residues long. Of note for this clone: Its antigen is as yet unknown.

This TCR was recovered from a human donor with classical Hodgkin lymphoma. The rearrangement links TRBV18 to TRBJ1-6; D is unresolved. The sample consisted of CD4+ T cells from blood. CDR3 residues: CASSPPSDGPLHF. The DNA for the CDR3 is TGTGCCAGCTCACCACCATCGGACGGGCCCCTCCACTTT.